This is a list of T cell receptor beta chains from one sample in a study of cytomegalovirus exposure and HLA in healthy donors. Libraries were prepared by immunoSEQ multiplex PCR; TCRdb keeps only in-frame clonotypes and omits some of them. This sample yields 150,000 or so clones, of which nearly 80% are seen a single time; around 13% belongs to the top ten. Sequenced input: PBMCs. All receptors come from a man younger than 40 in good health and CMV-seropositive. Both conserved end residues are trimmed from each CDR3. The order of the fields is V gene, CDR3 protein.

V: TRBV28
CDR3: ASNNMVNNEQF

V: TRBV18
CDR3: ASSPYQGTQETQY

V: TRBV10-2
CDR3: ASRNIQGWETQY

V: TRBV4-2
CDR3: ASSQEASGGGAGRETQY

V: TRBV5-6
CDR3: ASSYRWSGGSEQY

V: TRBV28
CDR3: ASSFARTSGRAYNEQF

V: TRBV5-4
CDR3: ASSLVYSQETQY

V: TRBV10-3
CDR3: AIYQNNEQY

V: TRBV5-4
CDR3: ASSRIGEEGTDTQY

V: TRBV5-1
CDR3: ASSFFTRTGGAETQY

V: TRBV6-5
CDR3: ASSYPGTDTQY

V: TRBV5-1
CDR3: ASSPRAGVGELF

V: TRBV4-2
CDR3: ASSQEPGNEQF

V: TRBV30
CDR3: AWWGQGRYNEQF

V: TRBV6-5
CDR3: ASSSNSGTALREQY

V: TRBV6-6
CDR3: ASSYSSSSGNTIY

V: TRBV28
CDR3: ASSDREYGKLF

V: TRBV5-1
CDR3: ASSLQPPGQGNEAF

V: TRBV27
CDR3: ASSLRSGMNEKLF

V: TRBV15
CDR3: ATSFRQDEKLF

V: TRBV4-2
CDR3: ASSQALGAGGNTEAF

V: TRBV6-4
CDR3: ASRTGVDYGYT

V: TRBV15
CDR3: ATSRDGSNSYEQY

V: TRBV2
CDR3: ASTPQLAGAL

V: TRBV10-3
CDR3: AISESLAGGVNEQF

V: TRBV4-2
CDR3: ASRGQANTGELF

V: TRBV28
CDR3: ASSPTGRDYGYT

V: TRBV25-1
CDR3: ASRGGQGSTQY

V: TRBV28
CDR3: ASRAQGSTGELF

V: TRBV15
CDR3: ATSWTASAEAF

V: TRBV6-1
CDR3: ASRLQGGREQY

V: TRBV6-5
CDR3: ASSHGTGEAQPQH

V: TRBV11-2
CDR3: ASSLAYGRVGGYT

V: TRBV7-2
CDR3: ASSLESWRYRLF

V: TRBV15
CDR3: ATSRDRRRNQPQH

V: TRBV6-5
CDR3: ATTGLAGNEQF

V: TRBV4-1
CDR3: ASSQDGRAYNEQF

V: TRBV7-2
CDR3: ASSWGGPSTDTQY

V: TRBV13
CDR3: ASSLGEGQQSEQF

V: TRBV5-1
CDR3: ASSLLAVGYEQY

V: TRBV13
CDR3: ASSLQGISYNEQF

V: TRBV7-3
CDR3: ASSLNSGGNTDTQY

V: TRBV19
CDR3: ASSIEAQGSPLH

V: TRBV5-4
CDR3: ASSFGISSQGDLREQY

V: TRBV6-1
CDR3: ASRTSGRETQY

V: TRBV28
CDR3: ASSSVYFGNEKLF

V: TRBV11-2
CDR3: ASSLGLAGGFVTGELF

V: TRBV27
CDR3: ASSSGGGEQY

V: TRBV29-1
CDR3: SGEAGANTGELF

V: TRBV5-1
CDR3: ASSTRTGGWQETQY

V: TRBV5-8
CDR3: ASSLGQPLSYEQY

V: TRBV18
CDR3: ASSPQSLSTSEQF

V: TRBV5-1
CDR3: ASSLAGHSDTQY

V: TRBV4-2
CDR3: ASSQAGTSGRANEQF